A single T cell receptor (beta chain) is shown here with its context. This sample was taken from a study of blood T cell repertoires in COVID-19. The table came from immunoSEQ multiplex PCR; TCRdb's copy has only in-frame clones and leaves some out. The sample shows a few hundred thousand clones, roughly 86% of them seen only once. CDR1 and CDR2 (germline): LGHDT, YNNKEL (reference sequence). There are 13 residues in the CDR3. Between the trimmed V and J ends, which lost 1 base and 6 bases, there was a span of 10 bases. The J gene is TRBJ2-7, the V gene TRBV3-1 (or the pseudogene TRBV3-2), with D possibly being TRBD2 (5 bases). The TCR was taken from a woman aged 45-65 years with acute or convalescent COVID-19. Sequencing input: peripheral blood. The CDR3 bases are TGTGCCAGCAGCCAAGGAGAGGGCCGCGAGCAGTACTTC. The encoded protein is CASSQGEGREQYF.